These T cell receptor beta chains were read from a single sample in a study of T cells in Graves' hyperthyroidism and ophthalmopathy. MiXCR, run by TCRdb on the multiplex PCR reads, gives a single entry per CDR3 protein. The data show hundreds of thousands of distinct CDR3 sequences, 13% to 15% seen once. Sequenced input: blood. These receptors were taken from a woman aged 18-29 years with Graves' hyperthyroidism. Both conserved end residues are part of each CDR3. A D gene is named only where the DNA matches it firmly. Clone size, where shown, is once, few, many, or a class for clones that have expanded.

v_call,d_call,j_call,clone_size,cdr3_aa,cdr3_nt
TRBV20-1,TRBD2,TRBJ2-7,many,CSARVLREGFYEQYF,TGCAGTGCTAGAGTTCTGCGGGAGGGTTTCTACGAGCAGTACTTC
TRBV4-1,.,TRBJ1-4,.,CASSLFWAWAALGTNEKLFF,TGCGCCAGCAGCCTCTTTTGGGCGTGGGCAGCCCTGGGGACTAATGAAAAACTGTTTTTT
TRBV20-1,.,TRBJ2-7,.,CSARKGGDLYEQYF,TGCAGTGCTAGAAAAGGGGGTGATCTCTACGAGCAGTACTTC
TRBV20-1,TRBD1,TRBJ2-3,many,CSAAGTGVADTQYF,TGCAGTGCCGCCGGGACAGGGGTGGCAGATACGCAGTATTTT
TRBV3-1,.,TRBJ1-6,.,CASSGVGYNSPLHF,TGTGCCAGCAGCGGGGTCGGTTATAATTCACCCCTCCACTTT
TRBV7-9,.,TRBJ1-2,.,CASSSGDWGYTF,TGTGCCAGCAGCTCAGGGGATTGGGGCTACACCTTC
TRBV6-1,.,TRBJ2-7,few,CADAWGAYEQYF,TGTGCCGACGCCTGGGGGGCCTACGAGCAGTACTTC
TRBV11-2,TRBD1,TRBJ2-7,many,CASSLVWDSYEQYF,TGTGCCAGCAGCTTAGTCTGGGACAGCTACGAGCAGTACTTC
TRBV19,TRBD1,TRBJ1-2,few,CASSTGQGASGYTF,TGTGCCAGTAGTACAGGACAGGGGGCTTCTGGCTACACCTTC
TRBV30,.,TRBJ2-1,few,CAWTRDPSYNEQFF,TGTGCCTGGACTCGGGACCCTTCCTACAATGAGCAGTTCTTC
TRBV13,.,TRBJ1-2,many,CASSSPFLGYTF,TGTGCCAGCAGCAGTCCCTTCCTTGGCTACACCTTC
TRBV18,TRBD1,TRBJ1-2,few,CASSPIRGTGDYGYTF,TGTGCCAGCTCACCAATTAGAGGGACAGGGGACTATGGCTACACCTTC
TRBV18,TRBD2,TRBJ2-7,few,CASSLTSGSTYEQYF,TGTGCCAGCTCACTTACGAGCGGGAGCACCTACGAGCAGTACTTC
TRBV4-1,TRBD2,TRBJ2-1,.,CASSQFYMGGNEQFF,TGCGCCAGCAGCCAATTTTATATGGGGGGGAATGAGCAGTTCTTC
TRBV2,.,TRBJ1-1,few,CASSQTDTRMNTEAFF,TGTGCCAGCAGCCAGACGGATACCAGGATGAACACTGAAGCTTTCTTT
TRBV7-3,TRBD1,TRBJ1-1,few,CASSLRTGGKIFTEAFF,TGTGCCAGCAGCTTACGGACAGGGGGCAAAATTTTCACTGAAGCTTTCTTT